The present T cell receptor (beta chain) was sequenced within a study of blood T cell repertoires in COVID-19. Study-level information: The origin of the acute and convalescent COVID-19 samples was the United States, Italy and Spain.

Germline-derived CDR1 and CDR2 are MDHEN and SYDVKM. With 7 bases clipped from V and 1 base from J, the junction kept 10 bases outside the gene matches. The CDR3 length is 16 residues. Profiled with immunoSEQ multiplex PCR; TCRdb holds only in-frame clones, not every one. The sample consists of 120,000 to 150,000 clones, approximately 89% of them appearing once. This clonotype originated in a human donor in a cohort sampled during active COVID-19. The sequenced sample consisted of peripheral blood. The rearrangement links TRBV28 to TRBJ2-1, with 7 nucleotides matching TRBD1. The CDR3 loop reads CASISRQGHSYNEQFF. In DNA, the CDR3 is TGTGCCAGCATATCCCGACAGGGCCATTCCTACAATGAGCAGTTCTTC.